The entry below gives a single T cell receptor (beta chain) sequence along with its context. Its target is not known. This record comes from a study of beta chain features in type 1 diabetes. Study context: There was similarity between patients and healthy donors in age, gender and cell yields. Study findings and constraints: Type 1 diabetes patients had moderately but significantly shorter TCRB CDR3s in all four CD4+ subsets.

Trimming stripped 6 bases from V and 1 base from J, with 9 bases between. Germline CDR1 is KGHSH and CDR2 is LQKENI. This CDR3 region has 13 residues. Investigators reverse transcribed all isolated RNA, so they sequenced expressed TCRB transcripts. Some clones are missing from TCRdb's copy, which holds only in-frame ones; the method was immunoSEQ multiplex PCR. The table records hundreds of thousands of clones, 10% to 15% of them present only once. J is TRBJ1-1 and V is TRBV18; D is perhaps TRBD1 (5 bases). This clonotype was obtained from a man younger than 30 with type 1 diabetes. Sequencing used naive CD4+ T cells from blood. In nucleotides, the CDR3 is TGTGCCAGCTCGTGGGGCAAGAACACTGAAGCTTTCTTT. This codes for CASSWGKNTEAFF.